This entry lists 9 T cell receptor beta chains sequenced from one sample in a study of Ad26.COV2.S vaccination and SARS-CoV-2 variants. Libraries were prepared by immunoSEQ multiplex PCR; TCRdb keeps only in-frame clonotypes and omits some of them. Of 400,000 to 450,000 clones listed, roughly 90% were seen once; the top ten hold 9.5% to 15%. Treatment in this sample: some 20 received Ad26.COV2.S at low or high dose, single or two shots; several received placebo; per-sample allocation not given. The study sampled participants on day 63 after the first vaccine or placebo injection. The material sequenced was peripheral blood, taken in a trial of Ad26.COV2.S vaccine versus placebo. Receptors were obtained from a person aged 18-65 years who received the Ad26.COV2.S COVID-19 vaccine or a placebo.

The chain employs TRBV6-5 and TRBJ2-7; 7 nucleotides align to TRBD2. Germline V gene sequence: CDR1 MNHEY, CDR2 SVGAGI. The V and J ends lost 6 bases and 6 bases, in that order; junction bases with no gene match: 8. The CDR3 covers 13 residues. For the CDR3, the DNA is TGTGCCAGCAGCCCCAGTTGGGGGGGCGAGCAGTACTTC. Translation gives CASSPSWGGEQYF.

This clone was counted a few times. This CDR3 is CASSLALAEYNEQFF. The CDR3 nucleotides are TGTGCCAGCAGCTTGGCACTAGCGGAATACAATGAGCAGTTCTTC. V and J are TRBV5-4 and TRBJ2-1; 8 nucleotides agree with TRBD2. The CDR3 loop spans 15 amino acids. Per the germline V gene, CDR1 is SGHNT and CDR2 is YYREEE (reference sequence). J gave up 4 bases and V 0 bases, and 3 bases lay outside the gene matches. The full variable domain, its missing parts supplied by reference TRBV5-4 and TRBJ2-1, is ETGVTQSPTHLIKTRGQQVTLRCSSQSGHNTVSWYQQALGQGPQFIFQYYREEENGRGNFPPRFSGLQFPNYSSELNVNALELDDSALYLCASSLALAEYNEQFFGPGTRLTVL.

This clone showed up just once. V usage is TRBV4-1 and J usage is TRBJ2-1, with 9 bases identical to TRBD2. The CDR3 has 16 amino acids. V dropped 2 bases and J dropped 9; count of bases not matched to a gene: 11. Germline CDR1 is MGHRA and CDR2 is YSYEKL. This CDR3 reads CASSQQAGGNAGEQFF. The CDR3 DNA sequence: TGCGCCAGCAGCCAACAAGCGGGAGGAAATGCTGGTGAGCAGTTCTTC.

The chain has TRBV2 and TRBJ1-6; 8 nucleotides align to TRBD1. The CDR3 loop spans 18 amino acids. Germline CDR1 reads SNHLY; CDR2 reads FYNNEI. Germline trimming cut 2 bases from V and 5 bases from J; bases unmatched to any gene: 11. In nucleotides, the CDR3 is TGTGCCAGCAGTGAACCCGCCGACCTGACAGGGGATAATTCACCCCTCCACTTT. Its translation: CASSEPADLTGDNSPLHF.

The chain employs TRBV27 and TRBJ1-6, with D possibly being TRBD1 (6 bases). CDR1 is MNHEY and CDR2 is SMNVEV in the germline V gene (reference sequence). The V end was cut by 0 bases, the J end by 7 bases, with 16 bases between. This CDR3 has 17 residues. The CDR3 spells CASSLSIPDRTNSPLHF. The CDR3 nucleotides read TGTGCCAGCAGTTTATCGATCCCCGACAGGACAAATTCACCCCTCCACTTT.

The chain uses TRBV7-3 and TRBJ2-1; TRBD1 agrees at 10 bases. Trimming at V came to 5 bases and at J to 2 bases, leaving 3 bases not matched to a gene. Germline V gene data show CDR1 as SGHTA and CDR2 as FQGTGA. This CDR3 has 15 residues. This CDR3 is CASSTGTGAYNEQFF. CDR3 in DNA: TGTGCCAGCAGCACCGGGACAGGGGCCTACAATGAGCAGTTCTTC.

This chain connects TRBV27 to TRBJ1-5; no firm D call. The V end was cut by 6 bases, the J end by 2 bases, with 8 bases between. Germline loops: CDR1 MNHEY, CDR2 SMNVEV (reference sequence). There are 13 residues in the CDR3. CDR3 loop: CASRLGGNQPQHF. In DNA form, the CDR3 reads TGTGCCAGCAGGCTTGGGGGCAATCAGCCCCAGCATTTT.

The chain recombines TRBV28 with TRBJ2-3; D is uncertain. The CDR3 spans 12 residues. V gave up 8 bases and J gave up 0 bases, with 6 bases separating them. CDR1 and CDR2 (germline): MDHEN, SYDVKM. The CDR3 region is CASDTSTDTQYF. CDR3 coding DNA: TGTGCCAGCGACACGAGCACAGATACGCAGTATTTT.

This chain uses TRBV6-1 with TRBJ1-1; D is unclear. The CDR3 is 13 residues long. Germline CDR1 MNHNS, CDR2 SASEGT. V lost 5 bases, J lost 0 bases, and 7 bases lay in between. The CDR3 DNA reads TGTGCCAGCAGTTATGCCCTGAACACTGAAGCTTTCTTT. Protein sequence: CASSYALNTEAFF.